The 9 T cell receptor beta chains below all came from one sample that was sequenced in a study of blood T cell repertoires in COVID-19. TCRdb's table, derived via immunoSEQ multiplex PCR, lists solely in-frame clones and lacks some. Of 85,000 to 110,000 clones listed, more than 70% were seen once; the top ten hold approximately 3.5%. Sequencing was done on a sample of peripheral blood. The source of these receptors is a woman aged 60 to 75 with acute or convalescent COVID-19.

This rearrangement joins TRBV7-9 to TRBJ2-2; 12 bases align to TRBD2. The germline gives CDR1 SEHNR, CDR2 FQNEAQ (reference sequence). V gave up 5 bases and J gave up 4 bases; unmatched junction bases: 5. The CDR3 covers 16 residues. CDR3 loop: CASSIGLAGITGELFF. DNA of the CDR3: TGTGCCAGCAGCATTGGACTAGCGGGGATCACCGGGGAGCTGTTTTTT.

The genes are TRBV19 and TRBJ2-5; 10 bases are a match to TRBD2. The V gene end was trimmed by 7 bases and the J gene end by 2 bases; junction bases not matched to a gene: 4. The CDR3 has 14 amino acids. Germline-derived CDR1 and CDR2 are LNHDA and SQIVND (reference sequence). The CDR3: CASMGTSVQETQYF. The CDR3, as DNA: TGTGCCAGTATGGGGACTAGCGTTCAAGAGACCCAGTACTTC. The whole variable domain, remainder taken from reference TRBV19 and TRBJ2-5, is DGGITQSPKYLFRKEGQNVTLSCEQNLNHDAMYWYRQDPGQGLRLIYYSQIVNDFQKGDIAEGYSVSREKKESFPLTVTSAQKNPTAFYLCASMGTSVQETQYFGPGTRLLVL.

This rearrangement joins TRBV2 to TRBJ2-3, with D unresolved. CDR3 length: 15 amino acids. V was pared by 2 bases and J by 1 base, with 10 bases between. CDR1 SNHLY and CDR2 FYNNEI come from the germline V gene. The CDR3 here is CASSEQAGGTDTQYF. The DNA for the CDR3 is TGTGCCAGCAGTGAACAGGCTGGCGGCACAGATACGCAGTATTTT.

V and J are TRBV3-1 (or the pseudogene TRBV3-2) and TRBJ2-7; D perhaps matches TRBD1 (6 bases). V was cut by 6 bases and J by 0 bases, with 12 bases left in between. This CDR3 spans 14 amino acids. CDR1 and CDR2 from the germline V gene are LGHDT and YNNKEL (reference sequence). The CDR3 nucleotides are TGTGCCAGCAGTCGGACAGCCCGCTCCTACGAGCAGTACGTC. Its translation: CASSRTARSYEQYV.

The CDR3 DNA sequence: TGTGCCAGCAGCCAATGGACTAGCGGGTACCAAGAGACCCAGTACTTC. This sequence encodes CASSQWTSGYQETQYF. The V and J genes are TRBV3-1 (or the pseudogene TRBV3-2) and TRBJ2-5; 11 bases fit TRBD2. V lost 2 bases and J lost 0; bases outside the gene matches: 2. Germline lookup yields CDR1 LGHDT and CDR2 YNNKEL (reference sequence). This CDR3 region has 16 residues.

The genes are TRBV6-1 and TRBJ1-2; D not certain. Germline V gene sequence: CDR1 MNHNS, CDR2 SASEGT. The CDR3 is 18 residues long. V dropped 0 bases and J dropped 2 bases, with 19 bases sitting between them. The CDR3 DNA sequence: TGTGCCAGCAGTGAAGCGGCCCTGAATCTTGGAGGAAACTATGGCTACACCTTC. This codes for CASSEAALNLGGNYGYTF.

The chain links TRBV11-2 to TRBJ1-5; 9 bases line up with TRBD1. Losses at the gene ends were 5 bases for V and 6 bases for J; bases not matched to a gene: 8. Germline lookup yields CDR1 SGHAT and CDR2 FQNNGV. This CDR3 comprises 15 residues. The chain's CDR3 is CASSPGTGFTQPQHF. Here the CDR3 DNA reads TGTGCCAGCAGCCCCGGGACAGGGTTTACTCAGCCCCAGCATTTT.

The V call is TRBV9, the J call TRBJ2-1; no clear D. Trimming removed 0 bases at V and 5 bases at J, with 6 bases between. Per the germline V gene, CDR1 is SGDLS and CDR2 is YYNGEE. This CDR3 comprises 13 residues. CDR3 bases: TGTGCCAGCAGCGTAGCTCCAGACAATGAGCAGTTCTTC. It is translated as CASSVAPDNEQFF.

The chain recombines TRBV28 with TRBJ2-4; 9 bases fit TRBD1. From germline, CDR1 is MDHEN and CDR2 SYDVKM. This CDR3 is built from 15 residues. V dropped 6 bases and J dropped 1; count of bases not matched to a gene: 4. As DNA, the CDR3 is TGTGCCAGCAGAGGGACAGGGCGGGCCAAAAACATTCAGTACTTC. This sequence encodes CASRGTGRAKNIQYF.